The clone carrying this TCR beta chain showed up just a few times. The assay was immunoSEQ multiplex PCR, and TCRdb's table has in-frame clones only and misses some. The sample lists approximately 84,000 clones, approximately 84% occurring once. This sample stems from a study of glioma-infiltrating T cells after dendritic cell vaccination. Study-wide context: Autologous tumor lysate was loaded overnight onto monocyte-derived dendritic cells grown about 7 days with IL-4 and GM-CSF.

Only patients with spare fresh-frozen tumor and over two years of follow-up were included. No glioblastoma patient carried an isocitrate dehydrogenase mutation. This CDR3 has 15 amino acids. Trimming stripped 2 bases from V and 2 bases from J, with 13 bases between. In germline, CDR1 is SGDLS, CDR2 YYNGEE. The genes are TRBV9 and TRBJ2-5, with D maybe TRBD2 (6 bases). The material was blood, obtained before dendritic cell vaccination. The receptor comes from a human donor with glioblastoma. CDR3 in DNA: TGTGCCAGCAGCGTGCTTGGGACTCCTCAAGAGACCCAGTACTTC. Protein sequence: CASSVLGTPQETQYF.